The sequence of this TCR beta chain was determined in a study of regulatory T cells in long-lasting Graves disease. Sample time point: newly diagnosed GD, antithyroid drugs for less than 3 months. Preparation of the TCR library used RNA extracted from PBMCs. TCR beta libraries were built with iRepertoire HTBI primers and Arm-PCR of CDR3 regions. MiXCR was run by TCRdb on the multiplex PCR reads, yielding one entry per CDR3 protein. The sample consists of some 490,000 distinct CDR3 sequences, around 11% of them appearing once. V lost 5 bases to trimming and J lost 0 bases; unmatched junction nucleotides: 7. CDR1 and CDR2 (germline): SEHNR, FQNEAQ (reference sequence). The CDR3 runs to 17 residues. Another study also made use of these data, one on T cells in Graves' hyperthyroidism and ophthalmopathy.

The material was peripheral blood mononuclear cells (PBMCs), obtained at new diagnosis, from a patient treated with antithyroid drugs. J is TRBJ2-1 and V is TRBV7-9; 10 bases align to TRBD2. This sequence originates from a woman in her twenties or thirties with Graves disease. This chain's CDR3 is CASSRPGLAASYNEQFF. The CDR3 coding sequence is TGTGCCAGCAGCAGACCTGGACTAGCGGCCTCCTACAATGAGCAGTTCTTC.